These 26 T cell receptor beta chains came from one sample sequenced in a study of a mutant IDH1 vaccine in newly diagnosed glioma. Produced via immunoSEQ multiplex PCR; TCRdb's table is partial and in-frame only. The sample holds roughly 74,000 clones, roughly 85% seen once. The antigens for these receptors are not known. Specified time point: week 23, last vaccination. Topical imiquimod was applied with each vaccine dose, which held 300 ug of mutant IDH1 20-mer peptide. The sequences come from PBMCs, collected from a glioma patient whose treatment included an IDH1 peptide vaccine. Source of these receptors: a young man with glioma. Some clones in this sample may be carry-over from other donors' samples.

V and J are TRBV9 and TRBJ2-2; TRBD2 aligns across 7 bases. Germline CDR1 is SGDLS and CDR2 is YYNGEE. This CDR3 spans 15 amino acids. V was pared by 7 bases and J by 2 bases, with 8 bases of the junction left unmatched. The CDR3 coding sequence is TGTGCCAGCGCGGAGGCTAGCGGTAACACCGGGGAGCTGTTTTTT. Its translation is CASAEASGNTGELFF.

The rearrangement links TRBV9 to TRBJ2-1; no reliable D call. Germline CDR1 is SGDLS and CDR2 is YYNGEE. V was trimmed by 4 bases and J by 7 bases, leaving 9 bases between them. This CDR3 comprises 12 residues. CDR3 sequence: CASSLQGNEQFF. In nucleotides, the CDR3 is TGTGCCAGCAGCCTCCAAGGAAATGAGCAGTTCTTC.

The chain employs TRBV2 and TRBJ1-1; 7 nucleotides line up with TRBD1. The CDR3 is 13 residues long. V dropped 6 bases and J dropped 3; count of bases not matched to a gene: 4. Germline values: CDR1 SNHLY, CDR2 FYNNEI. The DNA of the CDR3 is TGTGCCAGCAGCCCACAGGGGTACACTGAAGCTTTCTTT. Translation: CASSPQGYTEAFF.

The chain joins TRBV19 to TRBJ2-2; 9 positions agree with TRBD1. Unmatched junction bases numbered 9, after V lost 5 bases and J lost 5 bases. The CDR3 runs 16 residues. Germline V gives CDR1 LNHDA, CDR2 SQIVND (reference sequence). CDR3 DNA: TGTGCCAGTAGTGCGAACCCCGGGACAGGGACCGGGGAGCTGTTTTTT. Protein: CASSANPGTGTGELFF. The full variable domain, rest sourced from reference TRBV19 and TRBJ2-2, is DGGITQSPKYLFRKEGQNVTLSCEQNLNHDAMYWYRQDPGQGLRLIYYSQIVNDFQKGDIAEGYSVSREKKESFPLTVTSAQKNPTAFYLCASSANPGTGTGELFFGEGSRLTVL.

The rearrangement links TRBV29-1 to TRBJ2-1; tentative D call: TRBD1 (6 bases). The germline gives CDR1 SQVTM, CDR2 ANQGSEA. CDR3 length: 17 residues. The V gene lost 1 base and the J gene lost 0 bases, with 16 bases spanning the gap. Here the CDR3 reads CSVEGPSDRFSYNEQFF. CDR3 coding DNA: TGCAGCGTTGAAGGACCCTCCGACAGGTTCTCCTACAATGAGCAGTTCTTC.

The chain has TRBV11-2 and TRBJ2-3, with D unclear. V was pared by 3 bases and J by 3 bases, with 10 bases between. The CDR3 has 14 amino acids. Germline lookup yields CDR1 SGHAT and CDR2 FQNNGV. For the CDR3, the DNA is TGTGCCAGCAGCTTTGGAAGGAATACAGATACGCAGTATTTT. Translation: CASSFGRNTDTQYF.

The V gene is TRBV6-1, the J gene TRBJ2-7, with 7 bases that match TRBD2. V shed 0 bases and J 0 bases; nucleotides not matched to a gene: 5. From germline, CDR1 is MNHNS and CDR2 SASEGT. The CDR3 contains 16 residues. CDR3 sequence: CASSEAPSGVSYEQYF. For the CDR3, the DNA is TGTGCCAGCAGTGAAGCGCCAAGCGGGGTCTCCTACGAGCAGTACTTC.

CDR3 residues: CASSLAGEYNEQFF. CDR3 DNA sequence: TGTGCCAGCAGCCTAGCGGGAGAATACAATGAGCAGTTCTTC. The chain employs TRBV9 and TRBJ2-1; 10 bases line up with TRBD2. Germline CDR1 reads SGDLS; CDR2 reads YYNGEE. V dropped 4 bases and J dropped 4; count of bases not matched to a gene: 2. CDR3 length equals 14 residues.

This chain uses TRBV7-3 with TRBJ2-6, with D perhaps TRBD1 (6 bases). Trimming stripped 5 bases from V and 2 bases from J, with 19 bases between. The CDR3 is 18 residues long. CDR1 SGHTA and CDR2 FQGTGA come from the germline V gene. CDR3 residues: CASSASIRGRPGANVLTF. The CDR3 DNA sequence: TGTGCCAGCAGCGCTTCGATCAGGGGACGTCCTGGGGCCAACGTCCTGACTTTC. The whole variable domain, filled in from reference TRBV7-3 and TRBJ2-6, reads GAGVSQTPSNKVTEKGKYVELRCDPISGHTALYWYRQSLGQGPEFLIYFQGTGAADDSGLPNDRFFAVRPEGSVSTLKIQRTERGDSAVYLCASSASIRGRPGANVLTFGAGSRLTVL.

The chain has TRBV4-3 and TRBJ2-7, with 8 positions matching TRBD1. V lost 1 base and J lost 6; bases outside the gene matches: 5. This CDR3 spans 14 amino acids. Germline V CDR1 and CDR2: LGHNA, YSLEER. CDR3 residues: CASSQGQGAGEQYF. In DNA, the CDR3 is TGCGCCAGCAGCCAAGGGCAGGGGGCGGGCGAGCAGTACTTC.

The CDR3 DNA follows: TGTGCCAGCAGCGGAGGGGGGGGCCAGCCCCAGCATTTT. Encoded protein: CASSGGGGQPQHF. The chain links TRBV7-2 to TRBJ1-5, with a possible D match to TRBD1 (6 bases). V was clipped by 5 bases and J by 7 bases, with 12 bases between them. Germline V lookup: CDR1 SGHTA, CDR2 FQGNSA. The CDR3 consists of 13 residues.

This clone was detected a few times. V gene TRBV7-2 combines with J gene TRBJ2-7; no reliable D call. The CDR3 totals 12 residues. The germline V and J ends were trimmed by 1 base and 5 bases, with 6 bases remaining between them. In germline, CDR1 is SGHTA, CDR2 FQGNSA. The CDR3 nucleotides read TGTGCCAGCAGCTTAGGCCGGGACGAGCAGTACTTC. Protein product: CASSLGRDEQYF.

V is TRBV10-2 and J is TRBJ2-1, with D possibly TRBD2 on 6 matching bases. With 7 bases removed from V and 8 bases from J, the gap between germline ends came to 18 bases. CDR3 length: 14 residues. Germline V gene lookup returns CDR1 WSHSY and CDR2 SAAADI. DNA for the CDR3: TGCGCCAGCATAGAAGCCGGGAGTATGTATGAGCAGTTCTTC. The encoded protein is CASIEAGSMYEQFF.

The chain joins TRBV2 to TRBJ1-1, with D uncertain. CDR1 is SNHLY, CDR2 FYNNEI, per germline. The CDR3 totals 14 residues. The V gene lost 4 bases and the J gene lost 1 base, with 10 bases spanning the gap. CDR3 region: CASSGAPANTEAFF. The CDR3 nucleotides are TGTGCCAGCAGTGGGGCCCCGGCGAACACTGAAGCTTTCTTT.

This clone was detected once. The chain's CDR3 is CASSTRGGTDTQYF. The CDR3 bases are TGTGCCAGCAGCACTCGGGGTGGCACAGATACGCAGTATTTT. V is TRBV7-3 and J is TRBJ2-3; weak D call: TRBD2 (5 bases). The germline CDR1 and CDR2 sequences are SGHTA and FQGTGA. The CDR3 extends over 14 amino acids. V lost 5 bases, J lost 1 base, and 10 bases lay in between.

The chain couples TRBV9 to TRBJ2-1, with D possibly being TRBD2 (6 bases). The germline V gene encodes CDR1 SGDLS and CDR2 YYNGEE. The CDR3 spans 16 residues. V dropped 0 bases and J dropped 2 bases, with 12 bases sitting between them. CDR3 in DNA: TGTGCCAGCAGCGTAGAGGGGCGCGGGGCCTACAATGAGCAGTTCTTC. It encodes CASSVEGRGAYNEQFF.

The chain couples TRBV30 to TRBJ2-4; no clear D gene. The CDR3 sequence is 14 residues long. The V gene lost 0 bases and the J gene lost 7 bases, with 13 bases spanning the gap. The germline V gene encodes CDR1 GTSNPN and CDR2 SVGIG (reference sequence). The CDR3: CAWSVTGVRNIQYF. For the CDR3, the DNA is TGTGCCTGGAGTGTAACCGGAGTACGGAACATTCAGTACTTC.

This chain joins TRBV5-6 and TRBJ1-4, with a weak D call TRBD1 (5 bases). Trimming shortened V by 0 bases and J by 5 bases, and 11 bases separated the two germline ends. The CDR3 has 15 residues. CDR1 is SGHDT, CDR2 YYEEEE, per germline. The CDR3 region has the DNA TGTGCCAGCAGCTTGGGACAGAGTCCAAATGAAAAACTGTTTTTT. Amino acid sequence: CASSLGQSPNEKLFF.

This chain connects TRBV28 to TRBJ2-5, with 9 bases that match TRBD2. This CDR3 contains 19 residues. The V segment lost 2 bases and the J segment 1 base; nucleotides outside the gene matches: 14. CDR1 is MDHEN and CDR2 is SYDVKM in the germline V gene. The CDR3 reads CASSLVAIAGDRPQETQYF. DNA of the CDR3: TGTGCCAGCAGTTTAGTAGCGATAGCGGGAGATAGACCCCAAGAGACCCAGTACTTC.

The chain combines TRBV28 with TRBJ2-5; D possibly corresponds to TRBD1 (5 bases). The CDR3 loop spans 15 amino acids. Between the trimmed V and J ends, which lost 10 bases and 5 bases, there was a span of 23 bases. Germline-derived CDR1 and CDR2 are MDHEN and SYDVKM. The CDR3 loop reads CATTRITSRVETQYF. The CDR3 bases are TGTGCCACTACACGAATAACCTCCAGGGTTGAGACCCAGTACTTC.

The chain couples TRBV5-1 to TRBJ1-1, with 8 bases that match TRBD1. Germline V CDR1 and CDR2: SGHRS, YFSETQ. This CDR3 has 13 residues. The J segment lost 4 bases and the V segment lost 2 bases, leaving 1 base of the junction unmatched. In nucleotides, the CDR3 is TGCGCCAGCAGCTTTACAGGGGGCACTGAAGCTTTCTTT. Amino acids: CASSFTGGTEAFF. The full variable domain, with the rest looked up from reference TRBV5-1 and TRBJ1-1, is KAGVTQTPRYLIKTRGQQVTLSCSPISGHRSVSWYQQTPGQGLQFLFEYFSETQRNKGNFPGRFSGRQFSNSRSEMNVSTLELGDSALYLCASSFTGGTEAFFGQGTRLTVV.

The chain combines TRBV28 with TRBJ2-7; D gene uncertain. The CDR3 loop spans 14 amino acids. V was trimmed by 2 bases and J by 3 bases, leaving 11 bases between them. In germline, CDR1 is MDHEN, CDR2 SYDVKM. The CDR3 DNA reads TGTGCCAGCAGTTTAAAGGCTCTAGTCTACGAGCAGTACTTC. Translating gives CASSLKALVYEQYF. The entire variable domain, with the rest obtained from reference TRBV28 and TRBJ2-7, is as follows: DVKVTQSSRYLVKRTGEKVFLECVQDMDHENMFWYRQDPGLGLRLIYFSYDVKMKEKGDIPEGYSVSREKKERFSLILESASTNQTSMYLCASSLKALVYEQYFGPGTRLTVT.

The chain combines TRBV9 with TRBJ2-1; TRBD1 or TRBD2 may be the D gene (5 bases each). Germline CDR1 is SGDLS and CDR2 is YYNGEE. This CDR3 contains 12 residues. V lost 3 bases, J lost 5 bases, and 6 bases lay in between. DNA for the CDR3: TGTGCCAGCAGCGGAGGGGACAATGAGCAGTTCTTC. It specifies CASSGGDNEQFF.

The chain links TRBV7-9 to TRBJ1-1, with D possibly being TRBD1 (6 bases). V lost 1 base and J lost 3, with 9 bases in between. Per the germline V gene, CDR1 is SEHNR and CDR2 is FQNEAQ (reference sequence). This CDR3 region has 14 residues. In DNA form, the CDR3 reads TGTGCCAGCAGCTTAGACAGGGCTGACACTGAAGCTTTCTTT. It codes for CASSLDRADTEAFF. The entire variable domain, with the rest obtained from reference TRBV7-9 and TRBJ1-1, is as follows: DTGVSQNPRHKITKRGQNVTFRCDPISEHNRLYWYRQTLGQGPEFLTYFQNEAQLEKSRLLSDRFSAERPKGSFSTLEIQRTEQGDSAMYLCASSLDRADTEAFFGQGTRLTVV.

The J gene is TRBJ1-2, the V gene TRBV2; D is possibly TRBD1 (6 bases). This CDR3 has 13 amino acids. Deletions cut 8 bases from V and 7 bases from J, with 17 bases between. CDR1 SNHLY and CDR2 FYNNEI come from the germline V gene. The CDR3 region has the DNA TGTGCCAGCGGGGGATACGGACAGTCTGGCTACACCTTC. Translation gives CASGGYGQSGYTF.

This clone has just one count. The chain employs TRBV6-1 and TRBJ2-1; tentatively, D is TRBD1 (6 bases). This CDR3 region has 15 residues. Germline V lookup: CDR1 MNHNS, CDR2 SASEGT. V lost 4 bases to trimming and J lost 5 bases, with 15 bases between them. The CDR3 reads CASSANRVEDNEQFF. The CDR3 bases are TGTGCCAGCAGTGCGAACAGGGTCGAGGACAATGAGCAGTTCTTC.